This T cell receptor (beta chain) was recorded in a study of cytomegalovirus exposure and HLA in healthy donors (dated by TCRdb to about 2017). Regarding the study in general: An earlier analysis of under 600 of the donors reported 250 to 300 Gb of sequence data and 100 million to 130 million unique TCR beta sequences from approximately 180 million T cells. The study profiled the T cell repertoires of approximately 700 subjects by immunosequencing and related them to cytomegalovirus serostatus. Along with the roughly 670-subject first cohort, a separate validation cohort of over a hundred different subjects was used. The study aimed to test whether cataloging public T cell receptors could reveal signatures of past pathogen exposure. A later genetic analysis took genome-wide SNP genotypes for about three fifths of the 666 donors and used that subset as a discovery cohort. An early release covering roughly 580 HLA-typed donors comprised about 290 gigabases of sequencing data and around 85 million unique TCR sequences. In an earlier analysis of over 550 of the donors, high-throughput TCR beta sequencing was used to judge whether each TCR beta V gene segment behaved as functional or pseudogenic. Class I and class II HLA loci were covered by the typing at four-digit resolution. Of the 350 to 450 genotyped donors, 75% to 85% were placed in the genetic ancestry cluster associated with self-reported Caucasian donors. Typing coverage varied by locus: about 620-630 donors for A, B, C, DRB1 and DQB1; roughly 560 for DQA1; around 570 for DPA1; fewer than 480 for DPB1. Donor age, sex, ethnicity and CMV serostatus were compiled alongside the repertoire data. To study patterns of TCR occurrence, a later analysis re-analyzed previously published TCR beta repertoires from several hundred donors and added high-resolution HLA genotyping. Rather than drawing on any new phenotypic data, the later analysis identified candidate immune exposures from TCR beta sequences and the way those sequences occurred across donors. To predict cytomegalovirus infection status, the study brought together high-throughput TCR immunosequencing, statistical association of individual TCRs with disease status, and machine learning. Across some 400 genotyped donors of the cohort, an average of about 240,000 unique TCR beta nucleotide sequences per donor were sequenced, and around 20% of those sequences were non-productive. About 5 DR-DQ haplotypes were handled as single units for association and clustering, since linkage in the cohort was strong. Every discovery cohort repertoire had been produced on one sequencing platform.

There are a few counts of this clone. The specificity of this receptor is unknown. Nothing much larger sits one base from this clone, and base qualities are not available. V ends up 6 bases short and J 8 bases short, with an unmatched junction base count of 8. CDR1 and CDR2 are read off the germline V gene as MDHEN and SYDVKM. Spanning cysteine to phenylalanine, the CDR3 consists of 14 amino acids. Only the CDR3 part of the read is kept: 42 bases, read in frame from the first base. General study outcomes and caveats: Because HLA typing was missing for some donors at each locus, association tests included only the typed subset. Because counts were too low, roughly 18 rarely observed V segments, including chromosome 9 orphons, were left out of the earlier analysis of some 600 of the donors. A cluster of highly shared sequence variants was judged likely to represent a technical artifact of the sequencing pipeline. When HLA alleles, especially DR and DQ, strongly co-occurred, TCR associations were difficult to assign to individual alleles. A later analysis reported that several top co-occurrence clusters appeared linked to parvovirus B19, influenza, CMV and Epstein-Barr virus. The study listed 150 to 200 TCR beta chains as associated with cytomegalovirus. According to a later genetic analysis, donors in an Asian-associated ancestry cluster had fewer N-insertions in productive TCRs than the approximately 710-donor mean. Roughly uniform sequencing depth across donors was assumed in presence/absence analyses, although this assumption may not hold. According to a later analysis, TCR association rates differed among HLA loci, with DRB1 alleles showing the most associated TCRs and HLA-C alleles showing the fewest. Most CMV-associated TCR beta chains appeared to be HLA-restricted in a later analysis, and the HLA associations seemed to be driven largely by CMV exposure. For the cohort, immune exposure information was limited to CMV serostatus. The classifier was reported to diagnose cytomegalovirus status with high specificity and sensitivity in both the original and validation cohorts. Broadly in line with IMGT annotations, most TCR beta V segments showed up in productive rearrangements about 87% or about 30% of the time in an earlier analysis of around 600 of the donors. Across donors, most TCR sequences were observed very rarely, whereas some public TCRs were present in many individuals. Because the 87-base-pair reads could not distinguish some IMGT-functional V segments, including TRBV6-2 and TRBV6-3, those segments were excluded. In a later analysis, 15,000 to 20,000 TCR beta sequences were associated with specific HLA alleles at a false discovery rate of 0.05. A further reported finding was that TCR beta sequences accurately predicted the HLA-A and HLA-B alleles for most subjects in the first cohort. Linkage disequilibrium might explain the correlated functional status among segregating V segments, but an unknown experimental factor could not be ruled out. The authors suggested that the approach could potentially be extended to other disease states and immunological phenotypes. This cohort had only TCR beta chains sequenced, and the lack of alpha or paired-chain data limited which features could be detected. In vitro tests confirmed that a few of the cytomegalovirus-associated TCR beta chains recognize cytomegalovirus antigens. A later analysis found that HLA-associated TCR beta chains were more clonally expanded and had lower generation probabilities than equally common non-associated chains. A later genetic analysis associated a missense DCLRE1C variant with V-gene and J-gene trimming of TCR beta chains, and an independent cohort replicated the association.

The cohort was made up of under 800 healthy bone marrow donors. All cohort members were sampled while nominally healthy, although unrecorded immune exposures were likely present. The donor was CMV seropositive and was included in the group of almost 300 seropositive cohort members. Each donor provided a peripheral blood sample, and peripheral blood mononuclear cells were used for TCR beta sequencing. Genomic DNA extraction from the blood cell samples was performed with the Qiagen DNeasy Blood Extraction Kit. The library was generated by the immunoSEQ multiplex PCR assay. For the multiplex PCR, a mixture combining 60 forward primers for TCR Vbeta segments and 13 reverse primers for TCR Jbeta segments was used. The CDR3 region of rearranged TCR beta genes was amplified from genomic DNA by a multiplex PCR assay. Amplified TCR beta libraries were sequenced as 87-base-pair reads on the Illumina HiSeq System. Concerning the study's data processing: A later analysis tallied tens of millions of unique TCR beta chains across the 610 or so repertoires, and roughly 11 million of those chains were shared by two or more donors. To remove PCR and sequencing errors, raw reads were error-corrected and collapsed into unique sequences using a nearest-neighbor algorithm that merged closely related sequences. Alignment of CDR3 sequences to IMGT reference sequences was used to assign V, D and J gene segments. For a sequence to be retained, at least a six-nucleotide match to both a V gene segment and a J gene segment was required. Rearrangements were called productive when the CDR3 lacked stop codons and stayed in frame with V and J; all others were non-productive. Following IMGT convention, CDR3 was defined as the stretch from the second conserved V-encoded cysteine to the conserved J-encoded phenylalanine. In an earlier analysis of more than 550 of the donors, sequences lacking an unambiguous match to a single V gene segment were excluded. An earlier analysis of 587 of the donors classified V segments as functional when productive rearrangements were above 56.7% and as segregating when the standard deviation between donors was above 5%. A statistical classification framework was built to diagnose cytomegalovirus status from the catalog of TCR beta chain sequences. V and J gene assignment, in a later analysis, came from comparing TCR nucleotide sequences with IMGT/GENE-DB human TR gene sequences. Using the TCRdist pipeline, a later analysis assigned CDR3 sequences along with most-parsimonious VDJ recombination scenarios. A later analysis defined each TCR beta chain by its CDR3 amino acid sequence plus V-gene family, and excluded reads lacking a unique V-gene family. As a way to deal with suspected cross-contamination and a sequencing artifact, a later analysis dropped 640 or so nucleotide sequences that were highly shared and had low generation probability. In a later analysis, a clonal expansion index was calculated for each public chain from normalized within-repertoire ranks of inferred template counts. In a later analysis, generation probabilities were computed with a VDJ recombination model fitted to out-of-frame rearrangements, and the resulting probabilities were checked against IGoR. Hypergeometric tests were used in a later analysis to score TCR-TCR, TCR-HLA and TCR-CMV co-occurrence, with a repertoire-size bias correction applied to the TCR pairs. In a later analysis, false discovery rates were estimated by permuting HLA or CMV assignments 20 times. In a later analysis, co-occurring TCRs were grouped using DBSCAN, and TCRdist sequence similarity was added for clustering within HLA-allele-positive subsets. For co-occurrence clustering, repertoires with fewer than 30,000 or more than 120,000 public chains were excluded, along with five or six repertoires with anomalous nucleotide sharing. TCRdb retrieved this table from immuneACCESS and kept in-frame rearrangements only. Not all clones are present; in checked studies, unresolved V genes account for under half, and no reason is known for the remainder. That table supplies the V and J calls and clone size; D and trimming were determined from the DNA. The sample table holds approximately 190,000 clones, of which roughly 80% were seen once. The ten largest clones add up to roughly 6.7% of the sample.

Input material: PBMCs. The source is a man aged 40-55 years in good health and CMV-seropositive. The sequence is built from TRBV28 and TRBJ2-1, and 9 junction bases match TRBD1. CDR3 reads: CASRSTGGSDEQFF. The DNA sequence is as follows: TGTGCCAGCAGGAGTACAGGGGGCAGCGATGAGCAGTTCTTC.